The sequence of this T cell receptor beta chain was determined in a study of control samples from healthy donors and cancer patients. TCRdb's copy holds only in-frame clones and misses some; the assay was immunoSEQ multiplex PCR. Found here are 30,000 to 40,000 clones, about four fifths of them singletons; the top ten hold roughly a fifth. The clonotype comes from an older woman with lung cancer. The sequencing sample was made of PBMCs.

CDR3: CASSIDRAGSYNEQFF. CDR3 coding DNA: TGTGCCAGTAGTATAGATAGGGCAGGGTCCTACAATGAGCAGTTCTTC. The V call is TRBV19, the J call TRBJ2-1; D perhaps matches TRBD1 (5 bases). The CDR3 has 16 amino acids. Germline lookup yields CDR1 LNHDA and CDR2 SQIVND (reference sequence). Trimming removed 0 bases at V and 1 base at J, with 10 bases between.